This T cell receptor beta chain was captured by sequencing in a study of beta chain features in type 1 diabetes. Sorting with CD45RO/CCR7/CD25/CD127/CD95/CD27 yielded naive, central memory, regulatory and stem-like memory CD4+ cells. This clone was detected only a few times. The authors reverse transcribed all of the isolated RNA, so sequencing captured expressed TCRB transcripts. TCRdb's copy holds only in-frame clones and misses some; the assay was immunoSEQ multiplex PCR. The sample consists of just over 450,000 clones, approximately 30% of them appearing once. The germline V gene encodes CDR1 SGHTA and CDR2 FQGTGA. CDR3 length: 13 residues. V shed 8 bases and J shed 1 base, with 10 bases lying between them.

This TCR was recovered from a man between 18 and 29 years old in good health. The specimen was naive CD4+ T cells from blood. This chain connects TRBV7-3 to TRBJ2-3, with a tentative D call TRBD1 (5 bases). The CDR3 spells CASQGGRTDTQYF. CDR3 DNA sequence: TGTGCCAGCCAGGGCGGACGCACAGATACGCAGTATTTT.